These 5 T cell receptor beta chains were sequenced from one sample in a study of T cells after yellow fever vaccination. From the 5' RACE reads, TCRdb called clonotypes with MiXCR, one entry per CDR3 protein. This table has a few hundred thousand distinct CDR3 sequences, under 15% appearing once. This specimen consisted of CD4+ T cells sorted from PBMCs, obtained 45 days after the yellow fever booster vaccination. Receptor source: a man aged 25 to 40 who received the YFV17D yellow fever vaccine.

This clonotype has a handful of counts. The V and J genes are TRBV5-1 and TRBJ2-5; possibly TRBD1 or TRBD2 for D (5 bases each). Germline V gene sequence: CDR1 SGHRS, CDR2 YFSETQ. This CDR3 region has 20 residues. Trimming cost V 4 bases and J 1 base, with 29 bases left between them. Here the CDR3 reads CASSQVWSGLLGAFQETQYF. CDR3 sequence (DNA): TGCGCCAGCAGCCAAGTCTGGTCAGGGCTGCTCGGGGCATTCCAAGAGACCCAGTACTTC.

This clonotype has just a few counts. This sequence joins TRBV7-2 and TRBJ2-7; D is uncertain. CDR1 is SGHTA and CDR2 is FQGNSA in the germline V gene. The CDR3 contains 14 residues. V was cut by 5 bases and J by 6 bases, with 17 bases left in between. The CDR3 loop reads CASSRRGPLGEQYF. The CDR3 DNA reads TGTGCCAGCAGCCGCCGAGGCCCTTTAGGCGAGCAGTACTTC.

V usage is TRBV5-4 and J usage is TRBJ2-1; 12 positions agree with TRBD2. With 0 bases clipped from V and 4 bases from J, the junction kept 20 bases outside the gene matches. CDR3 length: 22 residues. Germline CDR1 is SGHNT and CDR2 is YYREEE (reference sequence). The CDR3 loop reads CASSLGRTSGKPSSPSYNEQFF. The CDR3 nucleotides are TGTGCCAGCAGCTTGGGGCGGACTAGCGGGAAACCCTCGTCTCCTTCGTACAATGAGCAGTTCTTC.

This clonotype was recorded once. The chain combines TRBV20-1 with TRBJ1-1, with no clear D. The CDR3 is made up of 15 amino acids. V was clipped by 0 bases and J by 1 base, with 12 bases between them. CDR1 is DFQATT and CDR2 is SNEGSKA in the germline V gene (reference sequence). The CDR3 loop is CSARDPGEGNTEAFF. CDR3 DNA sequence: TGCAGTGCTAGAGATCCGGGAGAGGGGAACACTGAAGCTTTCTTT.

This clonotype was seen more than once but under ten times. This sequence joins TRBV27 and TRBJ2-7; D possibly matches TRBD1 or TRBD2 (5 bases each). Trimming pared 6 bases from V and 2 bases from J, leaving 14 bases between. This CDR3 region has 14 residues. Germline V gene sequence: CDR1 MNHEY, CDR2 SMNVEV (reference sequence). This CDR3 is CASRRKGTAYEQYF. The CDR3, as DNA: TGTGCCAGCAGACGTAAGGGGACGGCCTACGAGCAGTACTTC.